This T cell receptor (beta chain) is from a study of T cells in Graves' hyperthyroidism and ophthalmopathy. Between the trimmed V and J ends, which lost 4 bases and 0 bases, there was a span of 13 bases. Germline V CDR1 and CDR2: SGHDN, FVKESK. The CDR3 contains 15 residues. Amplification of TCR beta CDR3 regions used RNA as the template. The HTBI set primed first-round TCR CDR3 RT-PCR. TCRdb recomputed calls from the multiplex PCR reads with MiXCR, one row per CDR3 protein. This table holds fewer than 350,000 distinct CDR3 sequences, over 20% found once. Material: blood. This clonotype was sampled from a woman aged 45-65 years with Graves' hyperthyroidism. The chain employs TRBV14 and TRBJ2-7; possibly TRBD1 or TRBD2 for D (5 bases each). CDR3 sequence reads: CASSRQGAGSYEQYF. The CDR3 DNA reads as TGTGCCAGCAGCCGCCAGGGAGCCGGCTCCTACGAGCAGTACTTC.